The entry below gives a single T cell receptor (beta chain) sequence along with its context. Measured with immunoSEQ multiplex PCR; TCRdb has only the in-frame clones, and not every one. Among some 69,000 clones listed, approximately 80% were seen once. This entry belongs to a study of blood T cell repertoires in COVID-19. In the study overall: Some COVID-19 samples were acute and others convalescent; all came from the United States, Italy and Spain. T cells, B-cell-depleted T cells, or PBMCs provided the cDNA or gDNA that served as material.

Trimming cost V 1 base and J 8 bases, with 15 bases left between them. Germline V gene data show CDR1 as SGHTA and CDR2 as FQGNSA. CDR3 size: 15 residues. V usage is TRBV7-2 and J usage is TRBJ2-1, with D uncertain. The TCR comes from a woman in her 70s with acute or convalescent COVID-19. Sequencing used peripheral blood. The CDR3 spells CASSLELARSDEQFF. In DNA, the CDR3 is TGTGCCAGCAGCTTAGAGTTGGCGAGGTCCGATGAGCAGTTCTTC.